The present T cell receptor beta chain was sequenced within a study of blood T cell repertoires in COVID-19. In the study overall: There were acute and convalescent COVID-19 samples, and they came from the United States, Italy and Spain. T cells, B-cell-depleted T cells, or PBMCs provided the cDNA or gDNA that served as material.

The V end lost 4 bases, the J end lost 0 bases, and 7 bases lay between the germline ends. In germline, CDR1 is SQVTM, CDR2 ANQGSEA. The CDR3 has 12 residues. As handled by the study authors: Reference gene primers were amplified, and this amplification served to estimate nucleated cell counts. Only in-frame clones appear in the TCRdb table, and some are missing; sequencing was by immunoSEQ multiplex PCR. That table furnishes V, J and clone size, whereas the DNA furnished D and trimming. The table lists approximately 40,000 clones, around 90% of them singletons. V is TRBV29-1 and J is TRBJ2-7; D call uncertain. This TCR came from a man aged 60-69 years with acute or convalescent COVID-19. Sequences were obtained from peripheral blood. This CDR3 is CSVVGNSYEQYV. The CDR3 bases are TGCAGCGTTGTGGGCAACTCCTACGAGCAGTACGTC.